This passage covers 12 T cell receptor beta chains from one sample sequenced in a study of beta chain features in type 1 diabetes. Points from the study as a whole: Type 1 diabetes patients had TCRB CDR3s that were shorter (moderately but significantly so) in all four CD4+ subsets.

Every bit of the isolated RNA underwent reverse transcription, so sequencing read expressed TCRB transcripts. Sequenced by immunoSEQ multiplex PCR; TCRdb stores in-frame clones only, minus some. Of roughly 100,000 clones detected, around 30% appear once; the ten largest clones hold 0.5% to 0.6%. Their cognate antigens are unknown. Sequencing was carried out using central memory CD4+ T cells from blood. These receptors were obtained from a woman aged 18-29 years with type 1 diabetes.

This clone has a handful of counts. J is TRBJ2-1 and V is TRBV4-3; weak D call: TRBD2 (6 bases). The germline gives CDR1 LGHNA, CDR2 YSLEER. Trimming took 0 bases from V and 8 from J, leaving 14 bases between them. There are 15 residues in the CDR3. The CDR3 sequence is CASSQEIGGSHEQFF. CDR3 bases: TGCGCCAGCAGCCAAGAAATTGGGGGGAGTCATGAGCAGTTCTTC.

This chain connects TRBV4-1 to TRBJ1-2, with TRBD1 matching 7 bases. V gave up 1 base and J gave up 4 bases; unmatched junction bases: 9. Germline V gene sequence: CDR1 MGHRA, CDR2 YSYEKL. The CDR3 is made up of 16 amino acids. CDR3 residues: CASSQVGTVDVYGYTF. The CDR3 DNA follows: TGCGCCAGCAGCCAAGTCGGGACAGTCGATGTCTATGGCTACACCTTC.

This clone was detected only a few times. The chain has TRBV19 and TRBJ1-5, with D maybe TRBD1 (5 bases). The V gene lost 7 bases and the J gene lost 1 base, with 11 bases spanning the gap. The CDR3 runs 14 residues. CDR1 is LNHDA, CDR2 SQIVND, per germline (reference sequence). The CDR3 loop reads CASKWGYSNQPQHF. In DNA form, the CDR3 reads TGTGCCAGTAAATGGGGCTACAGCAATCAGCCCCAGCATTTT.

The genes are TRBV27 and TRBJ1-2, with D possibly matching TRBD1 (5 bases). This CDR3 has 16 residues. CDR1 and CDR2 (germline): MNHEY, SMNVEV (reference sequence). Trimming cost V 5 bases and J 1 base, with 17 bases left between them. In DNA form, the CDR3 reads TGTGCCAGCAGTCGAGGACGCAGGGCCGTTAACTATGGCTACACCTTC. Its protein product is CASSRGRRAVNYGYTF.

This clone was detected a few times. CDR3 protein: CASSHRGDNYGYTF. The CDR3, as DNA: TGCGCCAGCAGCCACAGGGGAGATAACTATGGCTACACCTTC. This chain joins TRBV5-1 and TRBJ1-2; TRBD1 agrees at 7 bases. CDR1 is SGHRS, CDR2 YFSETQ, per germline. The V and J ends lost 4 bases and 1 base, in that order; junction bases with no gene match: 4. There are 14 residues in the CDR3.

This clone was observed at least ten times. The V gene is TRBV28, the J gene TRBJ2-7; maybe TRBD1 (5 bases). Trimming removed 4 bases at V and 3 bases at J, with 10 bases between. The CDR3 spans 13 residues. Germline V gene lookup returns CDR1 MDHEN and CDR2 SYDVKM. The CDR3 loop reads CASSSGKNYEQYF. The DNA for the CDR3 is TGTGCCAGCAGTTCAGGGAAAAACTACGAGCAGTACTTC.

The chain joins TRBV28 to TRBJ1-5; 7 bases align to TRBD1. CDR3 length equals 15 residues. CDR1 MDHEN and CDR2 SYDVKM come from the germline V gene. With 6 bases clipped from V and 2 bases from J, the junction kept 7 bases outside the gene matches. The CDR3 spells CASSHRGGGNQPQHF. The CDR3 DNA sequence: TGTGCCAGCAGCCACAGGGGCGGGGGCAATCAGCCCCAGCATTTT.

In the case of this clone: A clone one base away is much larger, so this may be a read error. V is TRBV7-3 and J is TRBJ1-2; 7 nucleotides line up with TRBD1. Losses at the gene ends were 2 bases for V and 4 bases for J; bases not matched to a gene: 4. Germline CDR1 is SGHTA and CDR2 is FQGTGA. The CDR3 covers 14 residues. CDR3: CASSLGQGGYGYTF. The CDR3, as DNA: TGTGCCAGCAGCTTAGGGCAGGGGGGCTATGGCTACACCTTC.

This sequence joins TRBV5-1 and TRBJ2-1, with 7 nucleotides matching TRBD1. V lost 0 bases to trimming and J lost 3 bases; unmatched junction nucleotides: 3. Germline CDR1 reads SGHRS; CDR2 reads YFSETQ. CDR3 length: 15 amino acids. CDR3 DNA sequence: TGCGCCAGCAGCTTGGGGGGACAGCACTACAATGAGCAGTTCTTC. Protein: CASSLGGQHYNEQFF.

Written as DNA, the CDR3 is TGTGCCAGCTCCCCCGGGACAGGGAATAATCAGCCCCAGCATTTT. Its translation: CASSPGTGNNQPQHF. This chain joins TRBV18 and TRBJ1-5, with 9 bases matching TRBD1. The CDR3 length is 15 residues. Trimming took 6 bases from V and 4 from J; bases not matched to a gene: 7. Germline CDR1 KGHSH, CDR2 LQKENI.

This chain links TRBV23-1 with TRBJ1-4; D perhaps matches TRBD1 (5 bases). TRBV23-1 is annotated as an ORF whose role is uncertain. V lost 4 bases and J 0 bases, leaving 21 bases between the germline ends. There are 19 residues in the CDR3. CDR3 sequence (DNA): TGCGCCAGCAGTCCTCCAGAGGTCGGGGGACGAACAACTAATGAAAAACTGTTTTTT. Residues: CASSPPEVGGRTTNEKLFF.

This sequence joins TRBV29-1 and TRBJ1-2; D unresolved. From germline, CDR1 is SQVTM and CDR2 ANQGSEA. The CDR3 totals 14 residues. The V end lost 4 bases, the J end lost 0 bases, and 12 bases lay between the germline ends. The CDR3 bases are TGCAGCGTTGTCCCCCCAGGATCTAACTATGGCTACACCTTC. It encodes CSVVPPGSNYGYTF. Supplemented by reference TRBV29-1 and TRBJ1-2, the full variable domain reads SAVISQKPSRDICQRGTSLTIQCQVDSQVTMMFWYRQQPGQSLTLIATANQGSEATYESGFVIDKFPISRPNLTFSTLTVSNMSPEDSSIYLCSVVPPGSNYGYTFGSGTRLTVV.